A single sample is the source of the 19 T cell receptor beta chains below, sequenced in a study of CD8 T cell repertoires and HIV-1 epitope variants. Sequenced by immunoSEQ multiplex PCR; TCRdb stores in-frame clones only, minus some. The profile shows around 5,000 clones, 55% to 75% of them singletons. Their specific antigens are unknown. Input material: cultured CD8+ T cells derived from PBMCs. The receptors derive from a male donor with HIV.

J is TRBJ1-1 and V is TRBV14, with TRBD1 matching 8 bases. V was clipped by 0 bases and J by 0 bases; unmatched bases: 9. Germline V lookup: CDR1 SGHDN, CDR2 FVKESK. The CDR3 covers 18 residues. Here the CDR3 reads CASSQEDRGITMNTEAFF. For the CDR3, the DNA is TGTGCCAGCAGCCAAGAAGACAGGGGCATCACTATGAACACTGAAGCTTTCTTT.

The chain uses TRBV25-1 and TRBJ1-2, with D possibly TRBD1 on 5 matching bases. This CDR3 comprises 15 residues. Germline V CDR1 and CDR2: MGHDK, SYGVNS. Trimming removed 0 bases from V and 2 bases from J, with 10 bases in between. Here the CDR3 DNA reads TGTGCCAGCAGTGAATATTTAGCAGGGAACTATGGCTACACCTTC. It yields the protein CASSEYLAGNYGYTF.

By share, this clone ranks as medium-sized (0.01 to 0.1%). V and J are TRBV5-5 and TRBJ1-5; no reliable D call. CDR1 is SGHKS, CDR2 YYEKEE, per germline (reference sequence). This CDR3 is built from 12 residues. The V and J ends lost 4 bases and 3 bases respectively, with 5 bases between them. CDR3 sequence (DNA): TGTGCCAGCAGCGATCACAATCAGCCCCAGCATTTT. Translation gives CASSDHNQPQHF.

The chain is built from TRBV12-5 and TRBJ2-1; D unresolved. The CDR3 runs to 12 residues. The germline V and J ends were trimmed by 4 bases and 9 bases, with 10 bases remaining between them. The germline gives CDR1 LGHNT, CDR2 FRNRAP. In DNA form, the CDR3 reads TGTGCTAGTGGTTCTCGAGTAGCTGAGCAGTTCTTC. Its translation: CASGSRVAEQFF.

V and J are TRBV5-6 and TRBJ1-3, with D possibly being TRBD1 (5 bases). Trimming took 1 base from V and 4 from J, leaving 18 bases between them. CDR1 and CDR2 from the germline V gene are SGHDT and YYEEEE. The CDR3 has 17 amino acids. CDR3 residues: CASSLNQQAFGGNTIYF. Written as DNA, the CDR3 is TGTGCCAGCAGCTTGAATCAACAGGCCTTTGGAGGAAACACCATATATTTT.

This clone was recorded a few times. The chain links TRBV20-1 to TRBJ2-1; D not certain. Trimming shortened V by 0 bases and J by 14 bases, and 11 bases separated the two germline ends. Germline lookup yields CDR1 DFQATT and CDR2 SNEGSKA (reference sequence). The CDR3 length is 11 residues. CDR3 coding DNA: TGCAGTGCTAGAGAACCAAACTCGGAGTTCTTC. Residues: CSAREPNSEFF.

CDR3 loop: CASSFFGTSYNEQFF. CDR3 nucleotide sequence: TGTGCCAGCAGTTTCTTTGGGACTTCATACAATGAGCAGTTCTTC. The chain uses TRBV28 and TRBJ2-1; the D gene is possibly TRBD2 (6 bases). Trimming removed 3 bases at V and 4 bases at J, with 13 bases between. The CDR3 has 15 amino acids. Germline V lookup: CDR1 MDHEN, CDR2 SYDVKM.

This chain uses TRBV13 with TRBJ2-5; D might be TRBD1 or TRBD2, each matching 6 bases. The CDR3 runs to 16 residues. Trimming removed 0 bases at V and 3 bases at J, with 14 bases between. Germline V lookup: CDR1 PRHDT, CDR2 FYEKMQ (reference sequence). CDR3 sequence reads: CASSLGVGGQEETQYF. CDR3 bases: TGTGCCAGCAGCTTAGGAGTAGGGGGGCAGGAAGAGACCCAGTACTTC.

This chain uses TRBV27 with TRBJ2-7; D might be TRBD1 (5 bases). The CDR3 sequence is 13 residues long. Germline V gives CDR1 MNHEY, CDR2 SMNVEV (reference sequence). Trimming stripped 4 bases from V and 5 bases from J, with 12 bases between. CDR3 DNA sequence: TGTGCCAGCAGTTATGGGGCCGACAACGAGCAGTACTTC. Residues: CASSYGADNEQYF.

This clone was detected a few times. The chain is built from TRBV9 and TRBJ1-4; TRBD1 might be the D (6 bases). CDR3 length: 15 residues. CDR1 is SGDLS and CDR2 is YYNGEE in the germline V gene. The ends were cut back, 3 bases at V and 8 bases at J, with 17 bases in the middle. The CDR3 reads CASSEGGDKAEKLFF. The CDR3 DNA follows: TGTGCCAGCAGCGAGGGGGGTGACAAAGCAGAAAAACTGTTTTTT.

The genes are TRBV29-1 and TRBJ2-1, with 9 nucleotides matching TRBD1. The CDR3 runs 13 residues. V dropped 6 bases and J dropped 14; count of bases not matched to a gene: 14. Germline CDR1 reads SQVTM; CDR2 reads ANQGSEA. DNA of the CDR3: TGCAGCGTGATAGGACAGGGGCTTTGGGAAAAGTTCTTC. Translated, it gives CSVIGQGLWEKFF.

This sequence joins TRBV5-1 and TRBJ2-7; 7 bases align to TRBD2. The CDR3 totals 15 residues. Germline CDR1 and CDR2: SGHRS and YFSETQ. J gave up 0 bases and V 4 bases, and 7 bases lay outside the gene matches. Written as DNA, the CDR3 is TGCGCCAGCAGCAAACGAGCGGGAACCTCCTACGAGCAGTACTTC. This sequence encodes CASSKRAGTSYEQYF.

This clone was seen a handful of times. This rearrangement joins TRBV5-8 to TRBJ1-5; 11 positions agree with TRBD1. Germline V CDR1 and CDR2: SGHTS, YDEGEE. The CDR3 runs to 18 residues. J was trimmed by 5 bases and V by 6 bases; bases with no gene match: 16. The CDR3 nucleotides read TGTGCCAGCACCATGATCTCGCTCGGACAGGGGGCGGATCAGCCCCAGCATTTT. This gives the protein CASTMISLGQGADQPQHF.

The chain is built from TRBV6-5 and TRBJ2-7; D is perhaps TRBD2 (6 bases). The CDR3 runs 14 residues. The germline CDR1 and CDR2 sequences are MNHEY and SVGAGI. Trimming shortened V by 4 bases and J by 3 bases, and 13 bases separated the two germline ends. Here the CDR3 reads CASSSPGVGYEQYF. DNA of the CDR3: TGTGCCAGCAGTTCCCCGGGGGTCGGCTACGAGCAGTACTTC.

The J gene is TRBJ2-5, the V gene TRBV10-2; D gene unclear. The closer fit of TRBJ2-7 to the DNA end suggests the J call may be wrong. The length of the CDR3 is 12 residues. Germline-derived CDR1 and CDR2 are WSHSY and SAAADI. The CDR3 region is CASSDINPEQYF. The CDR3 DNA follows: TGCGCCAGCAGTGATATAAATCCCGAGCAGTACTTC.

This clone has just one count. The chain links TRBV7-9 to TRBJ1-1; D remains unclear. Germline CDR1 reads SEHNR; CDR2 reads FQNEAQ (reference sequence). Trimming pared 1 base from V and 1 base from J, leaving 4 bases between. This CDR3 has 13 residues. This CDR3 reads CASSLEGNTEAFF. CDR3 nucleotides: TGTGCCAGCAGCTTAGAAGGGAACACTGAAGCTTTCTTT.

The genes are TRBV28 and TRBJ1-5; D may be TRBD1 (5 bases). Trimming left V 5 bases short and J 2 bases short, with 10 bases between. The CDR3 is 14 amino acids. Germline assignment: CDR1 MDHEN and CDR2 SYDVKM. The CDR3 DNA reads TGTGCCAGCAGTATCAGGGCACGCAATCAGCCCCAGCATTTT. Its protein is CASSIRARNQPQHF.

This clone has more than one count but fewer than ten. The rearrangement links TRBV19 to TRBJ2-1; TRBD1 matches at 8 bases. The CDR3 extends over 15 amino acids. CDR1 LNHDA and CDR2 SQIVND come from the germline V gene (reference sequence). With V trimmed by 6 bases and J by 4 bases, 8 bases remained unmatched. The CDR3 region is CASSIGTGPYNEQFF. The CDR3 region has the DNA TGTGCCAGTAGCATCGGGACAGGTCCTTACAATGAGCAGTTCTTC.

The gene calls are TRBV13 and TRBJ1-2; D ambiguous. This CDR3 contains 15 residues. The V gene's germline CDR1 is PRHDT and CDR2 FYEKMQ (reference sequence). V was pared by 2 bases and J by 0 bases, with 10 bases between. This CDR3 is CASSLRPASNYGYTF. CDR3 sequence (DNA): TGTGCCAGCAGCTTACGCCCAGCCTCTAACTATGGCTACACCTTC.